This paragraph covers one TCR beta chain sequence. This sample is drawn from a study of CD8 T cells in Susac syndrome. High-throughput TCR beta sequencing covered peripheral CD8+ and CD4+ T cells. Healthy donors constituted the controls, which were matched for age and sex. The CDR3 runs to 14 residues. Trimming left V 5 bases short and J 1 base short, with 10 bases between. Per germline, CDR1 KGHDR and CDR2 SFDVKD. Random hexamers were used to reverse transcribe the RNA input (about 0.5 to 1 ug). The immunoSEQ assay covered 54 Vbeta and 13 Jbeta segments for CDR3. TCRdb re-called the immunoSEQ multiplex PCR reads with MiXCR, one entry per CDR3 protein. The sample lists 180,000 or so distinct CDR3 sequences, about 95% seen once, with less than 0.12% in the top ten.

The sequencing sample was made of CD4+ T cells from PBMCs. The chain uses TRBV24-1 and TRBJ1-1; D not resolved. This receptor was identified in a human donor in good health. CDR3 residues: CATSAAGENTEAFF. The CDR3, as DNA: TGTGCCACCAGTGCCGCAGGAGAGAACACTGAAGCTTTCTTT.